The entry below describes one T cell receptor beta chain. TCRdb itself ran the RT-PCR reads through MiXCR, one entry per CDR3 protein. The sample contains approximately 720,000 distinct CDR3 sequences, approximately 15% of which appear only once. There are 20 residues in the CDR3. Germline CDR1 and CDR2: MNHEY and SVGAGI. V was clipped by 5 bases and J by 7 bases; unmatched bases: 20. The sequencing sample was made of memory CD4+ T cells from blood. This TCR came from a female donor in good health, serving as a healthy control. This chain joins TRBV6-5 and TRBJ2-1, with 13 bases fitting TRBD2. CDR3 sequence: CASSPAPGTSGVGNGNEQFF. In DNA, the CDR3 is TGTGCCAGCAGTCCGGCACCCGGGACTAGCGGGGTGGGTAACGGGAATGAGCAGTTCTTC.